This entry features one T cell receptor (beta chain) sequence. Germline-derived CDR1 and CDR2 are KGHSH and LQKENI. The CDR3 has 14 residues. V dropped 2 bases and J dropped 4 bases, with 11 bases sitting between them. Repertoires were generated with immunoSEQ multiplex PCR, while TCRdb's copy carries only in-frame clones and drops some. The sample holds about 70,000 clones, about 92% seen once. The data belong to a study of T cell changes during pregnancy in multiple sclerosis. The sequenced sample was peripheral blood, obtained in the third trimester of pregnancy. This sequence was found in a female donor with multiple sclerosis, enrolled in a pregnancy study. This chain uses TRBV18 with TRBJ1-2; D perhaps matches TRBD1 (5 bases). CDR3 DNA: TGTGCCAGCTCACCAAAGGATCAGGGCTATGGCTACACCTTC. Protein product: CASSPKDQGYGYTF.